This T cell receptor (beta chain) was captured by sequencing in a study of blood T cell repertoires in COVID-19. Germline V CDR1 and CDR2: MGHRA, YSYEKL. This CDR3 is 13 amino acids long. V gave up 4 bases and J gave up 0 bases, with 7 bases separating them. Measured with immunoSEQ multiplex PCR; TCRdb has only the in-frame clones, and not every one. This sample carries fewer than 350,000 clones, roughly nine tenths of them seen once, and the ten largest clones take roughly 12%. The chain has TRBV4-1 and TRBJ2-7; maybe TRBD2 (5 bases). Material for sequencing was peripheral blood. The clonotype comes from a woman aged 25-40 years with COVID-19, enrolled during active disease. The CDR3 DNA follows: TGCGCCAGCAGCCTTCGGGACTCCTACGAGCAGTACTTC. The encoded protein is CASSLRDSYEQYF.